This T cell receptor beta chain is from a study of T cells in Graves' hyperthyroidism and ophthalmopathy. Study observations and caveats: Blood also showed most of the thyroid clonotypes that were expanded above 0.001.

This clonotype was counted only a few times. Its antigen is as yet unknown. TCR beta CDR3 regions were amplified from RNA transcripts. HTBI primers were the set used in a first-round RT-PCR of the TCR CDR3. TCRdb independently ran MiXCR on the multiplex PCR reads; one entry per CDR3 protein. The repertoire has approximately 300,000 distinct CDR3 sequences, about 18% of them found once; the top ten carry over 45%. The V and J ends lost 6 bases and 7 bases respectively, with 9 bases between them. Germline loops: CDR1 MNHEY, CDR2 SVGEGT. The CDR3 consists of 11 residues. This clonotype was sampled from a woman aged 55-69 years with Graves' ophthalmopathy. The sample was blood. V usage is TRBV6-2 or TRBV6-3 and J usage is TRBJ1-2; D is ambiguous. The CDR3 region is CASRRPGGYTF. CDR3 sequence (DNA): TGTGCCAGCAGACGGCCGGGTGGCTACACCTTC.